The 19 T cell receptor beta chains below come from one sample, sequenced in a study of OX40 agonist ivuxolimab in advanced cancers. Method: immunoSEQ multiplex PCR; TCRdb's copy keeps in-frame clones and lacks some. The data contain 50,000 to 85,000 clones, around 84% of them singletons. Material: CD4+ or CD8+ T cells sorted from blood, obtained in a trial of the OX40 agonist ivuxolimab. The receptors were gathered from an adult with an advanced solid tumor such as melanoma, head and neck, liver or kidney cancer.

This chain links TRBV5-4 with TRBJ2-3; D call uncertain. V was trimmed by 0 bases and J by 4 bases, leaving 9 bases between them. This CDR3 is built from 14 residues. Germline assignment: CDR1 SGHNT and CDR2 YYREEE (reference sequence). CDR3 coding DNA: TGTGCCAGCAGCTTGGGGGCATGGGCAGATACGCAGTATTTT. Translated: CASSLGAWADTQYF.

The CDR3 DNA is TGTGCCAGCTTCAACTGGGGGAACACTGAAGCTTTCTTT. Encoded protein: CASFNWGNTEAFF. V usage is TRBV2 and J usage is TRBJ1-1, with D unresolved. The CDR3 is 13 amino acids. CDR1 is SNHLY, CDR2 FYNNEI, per germline. Trimming left V 8 bases short and J 1 base short, with 11 bases between.

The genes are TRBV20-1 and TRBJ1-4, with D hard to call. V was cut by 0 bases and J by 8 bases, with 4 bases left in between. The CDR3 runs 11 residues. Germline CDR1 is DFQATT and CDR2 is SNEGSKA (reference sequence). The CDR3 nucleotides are TGCAGTGCTAGAGAGGAGGAAAAACTGTTTTTT. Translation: CSAREEEKLFF.

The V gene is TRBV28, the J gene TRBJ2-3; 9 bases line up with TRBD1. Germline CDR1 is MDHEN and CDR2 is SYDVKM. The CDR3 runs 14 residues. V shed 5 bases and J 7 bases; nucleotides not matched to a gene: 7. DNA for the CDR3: TGTGCCAGCAGTGTCGGGACAGGGCCATATACGCAGTATTTT. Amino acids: CASSVGTGPYTQYF.

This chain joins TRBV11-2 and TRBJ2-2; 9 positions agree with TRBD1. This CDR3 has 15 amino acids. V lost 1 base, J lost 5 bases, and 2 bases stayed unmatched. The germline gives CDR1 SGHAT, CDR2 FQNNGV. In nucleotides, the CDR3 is TGTGCCAGCAGCTTAGCCGGGACAGGGACCGGGGAGCTGTTTTTT. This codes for CASSLAGTGTGELFF.

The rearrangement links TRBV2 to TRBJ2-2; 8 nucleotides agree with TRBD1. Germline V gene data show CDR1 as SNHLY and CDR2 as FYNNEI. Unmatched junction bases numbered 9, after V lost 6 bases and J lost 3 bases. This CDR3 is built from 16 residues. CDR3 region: CASRSGQGSDTGELFF. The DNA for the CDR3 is TGTGCCAGCAGATCCGGACAGGGATCTGACACCGGGGAGCTGTTTTTT.

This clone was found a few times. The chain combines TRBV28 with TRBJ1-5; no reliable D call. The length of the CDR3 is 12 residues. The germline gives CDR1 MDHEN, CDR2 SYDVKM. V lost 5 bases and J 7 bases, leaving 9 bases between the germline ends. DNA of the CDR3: TGTGCCAGCAGTCGGACGAGACAGCCCCAGCATTTT. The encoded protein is CASSRTRQPQHF.

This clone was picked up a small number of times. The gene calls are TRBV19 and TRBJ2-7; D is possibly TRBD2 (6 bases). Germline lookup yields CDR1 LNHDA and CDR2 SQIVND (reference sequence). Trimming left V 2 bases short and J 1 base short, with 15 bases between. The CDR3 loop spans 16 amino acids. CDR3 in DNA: TGTGCCAGTAGTATATGGAGGGGTAGCGAGTCCTACGAGCAGTACTTC. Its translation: CASSIWRGSESYEQYF.

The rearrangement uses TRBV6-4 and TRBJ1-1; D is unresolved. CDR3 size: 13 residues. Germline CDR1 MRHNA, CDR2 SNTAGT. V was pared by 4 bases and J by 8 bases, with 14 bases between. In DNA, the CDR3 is TGTGCCAGCAGTGTTACAGTCCAGACGGAAGCTTTCTTT. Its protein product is CASSVTVQTEAFF.

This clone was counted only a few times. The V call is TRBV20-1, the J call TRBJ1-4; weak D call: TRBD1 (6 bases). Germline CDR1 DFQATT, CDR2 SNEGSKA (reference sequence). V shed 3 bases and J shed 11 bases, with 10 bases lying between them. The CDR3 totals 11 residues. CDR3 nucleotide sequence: TGCAGTGCTAGTGGACAGTTGAAACTGTTTTTT. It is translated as CSASGQLKLFF.

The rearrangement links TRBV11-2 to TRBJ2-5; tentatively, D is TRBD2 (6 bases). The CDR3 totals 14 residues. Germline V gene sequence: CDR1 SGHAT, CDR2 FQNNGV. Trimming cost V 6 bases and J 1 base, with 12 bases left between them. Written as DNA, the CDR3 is TGTGCCAGCAGTCCCCGGCGGGGCCAAGAGACCCAGTACTTC. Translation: CASSPRRGQETQYF.

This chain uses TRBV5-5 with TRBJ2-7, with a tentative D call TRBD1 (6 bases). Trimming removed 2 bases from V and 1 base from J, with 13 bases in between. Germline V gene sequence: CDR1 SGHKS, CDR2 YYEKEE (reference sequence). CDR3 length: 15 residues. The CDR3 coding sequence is TGTGCCAGCAGCTTCCGTACACAGGGTTCCTACGAGCAGTACTTC. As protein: CASSFRTQGSYEQYF.

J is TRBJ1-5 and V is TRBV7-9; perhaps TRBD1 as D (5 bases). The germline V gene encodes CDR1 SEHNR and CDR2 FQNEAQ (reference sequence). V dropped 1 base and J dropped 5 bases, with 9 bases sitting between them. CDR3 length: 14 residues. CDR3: CASSLGGGDQPQHF. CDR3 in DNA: TGTGCCAGCAGCTTAGGTGGGGGTGATCAGCCCCAGCATTTT.

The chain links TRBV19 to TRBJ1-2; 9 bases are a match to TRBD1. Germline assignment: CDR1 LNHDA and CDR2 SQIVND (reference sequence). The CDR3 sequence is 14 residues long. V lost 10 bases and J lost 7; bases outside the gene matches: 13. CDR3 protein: CATPSPGQGSGYTF. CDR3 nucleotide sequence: TGTGCCACCCCTTCGCCAGGACAGGGGTCTGGCTACACCTTC.

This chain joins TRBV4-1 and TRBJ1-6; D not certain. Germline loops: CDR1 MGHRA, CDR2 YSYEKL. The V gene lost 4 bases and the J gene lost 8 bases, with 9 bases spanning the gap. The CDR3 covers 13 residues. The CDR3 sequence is CASSPRFYSPLHF. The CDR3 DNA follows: TGCGCCAGCAGCCCACGATTTTATTCACCCCTCCACTTT.

CDR3 amino acids: CASSRGGNTEAFF. As DNA, the CDR3 is TGTGCCAGCAGCCGAGGCGGGAACACTGAAGCTTTCTTT. The chain employs TRBV6-1 and TRBJ1-1; D gene unclear. The V and J ends lost 6 bases and 1 base respectively, with 9 bases between them. CDR1 is MNHNS, CDR2 SASEGT, per germline. The CDR3 length is 13 residues.

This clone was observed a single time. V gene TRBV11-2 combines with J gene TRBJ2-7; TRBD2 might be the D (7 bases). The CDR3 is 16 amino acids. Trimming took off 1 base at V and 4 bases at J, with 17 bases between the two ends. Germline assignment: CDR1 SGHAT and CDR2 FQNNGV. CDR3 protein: CASSLVLGGVLYEQYF. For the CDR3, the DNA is TGTGCCAGCAGCTTAGTGTTAGGGGGGGTATTGTACGAGCAGTACTTC. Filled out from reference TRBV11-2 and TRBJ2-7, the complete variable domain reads EAGVAQSPRYKIIEKRQSVAFWCNPISGHATLYWYQQILGQGPKLLIQFQNNGVVDDSQLPKDRFSAERLKGVDSTLKIQPAKLEDSAVYLCASSLVLGGVLYEQYFGPGTRLTVT.

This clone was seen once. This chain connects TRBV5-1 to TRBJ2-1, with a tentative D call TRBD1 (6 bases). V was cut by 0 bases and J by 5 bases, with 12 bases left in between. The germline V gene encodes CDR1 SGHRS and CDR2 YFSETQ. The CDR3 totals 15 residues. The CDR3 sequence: CASSLDTGSHNEQFF. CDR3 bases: TGCGCCAGCAGCTTGGACACAGGGTCCCACAATGAGCAGTTCTTC.

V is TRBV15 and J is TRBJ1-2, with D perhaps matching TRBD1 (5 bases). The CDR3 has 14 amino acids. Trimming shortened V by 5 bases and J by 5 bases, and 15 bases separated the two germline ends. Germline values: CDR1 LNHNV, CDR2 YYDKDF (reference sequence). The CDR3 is CATSEGAYRYGYTF. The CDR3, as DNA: TGTGCCACCAGCGAAGGGGCCTATCGGTATGGCTACACCTTC.